A single sample gave rise to the 18 T cell receptor beta chains below, sequenced in a study of CD8+ T cells in alopecia areata. Treatment defined: oral pan-JAK inhibitor, 5-10 mg twice daily. Reverse transcribed after extraction, RNA yielded cDNA as the sequencing template. Sequencing was performed with immunoSEQ multiplex PCR; in TCRdb, only in-frame clones are kept and a portion is missing. The sample yields approximately 190,000 clones, 58% seen once. The source material was CD4+ T cells sorted from blood, sampled at week 24, from a patient treated with tofacitinib. Source of these receptors: a human donor with alopecia areata.

This clone was observed a few times. The CDR3 reads CASRDLGATDRRLNYGYTF. The CDR3 region has the DNA TGTGCCAGCAGGGATCTTGGGGCTACGGACAGGAGACTTAACTATGGCTACACCTTC. The chain is built from TRBV7-3 and TRBJ1-2; TRBD1 matches at 7 bases. J lost 1 base, V lost 6 bases, and 20 bases had no gene match. The CDR3 length is 19 residues. CDR1 SGHTA and CDR2 FQGTGA come from the germline V gene.

A note on this clone: Other DNA sequences from this sample encode an identical CDR3 as well. This chain joins TRBV7-2 and TRBJ1-5; the D is unclear. The CDR3 is 11 residues long. Between the trimmed V and J ends, which lost 1 base and 10 bases, there was a span of 5 bases. Germline V gene lookup returns CDR1 SGHTA and CDR2 FQGNSA. CDR3: CASSLEGPQHF. The CDR3 region has the DNA TGTGCCAGCAGCTTAGAAGGTCCCCAGCATTTT.

This clone has a handful of counts. This chain uses TRBV9 with TRBJ2-1, with 7 nucleotides matching TRBD2. The V segment lost 0 bases and the J segment 8 bases; nucleotides outside the gene matches: 2. The CDR3 totals 13 residues. Germline lookup yields CDR1 SGDLS and CDR2 YYNGEE. The CDR3, as DNA: TGTGCCAGCAGCGTAGGACTAGCTGATGAGCAGTTCTTC. Amino acids: CASSVGLADEQFF.

This sequence joins TRBV7-2 and TRBJ2-5; D possibly matches TRBD1 or TRBD2 (5 bases each). Per germline, CDR1 SGHTA and CDR2 FQGNSA. The CDR3 has 15 amino acids. V was clipped by 4 bases and J by 4 bases, with 16 bases between them. The CDR3 sequence: CASSSHSGRRETQYF. Written as DNA, the CDR3 is TGTGCCAGCAGCTCCCATTCGGGGCGGAGAGAGACCCAGTACTTC.

This chain uses TRBV2 with TRBJ2-1, with D uncertain. The CDR3 loop spans 14 amino acids. Germline V gives CDR1 SNHLY, CDR2 FYNNEI. The V gene lost 11 bases and the J gene lost 4 bases, with 18 bases spanning the gap. The DNA of the CDR3 is TGTGCCTCAGCAACCCTCGACTCATACAATGAGCAGTTCTTC. Encoded protein: CASATLDSYNEQFF.

This clone showed up just a few times. The CDR3 spells CASTGRFDGYTF. DNA of the CDR3: TGTGCCAGCACCGGACGTTTCGATGGCTACACCTTC. The rearrangement uses TRBV11-3 and TRBJ1-2, with no clear D. The CDR3 runs 12 residues. The V gene lost 7 bases and the J gene lost 6 bases, with 12 bases spanning the gap. Germline-derived CDR1 and CDR2 are SGHNT and YENEEA.

This clone was found a few times. The same CDR3 is also encoded by other DNA sequences in this sample. This rearrangement joins TRBV29-1 to TRBJ1-1, with D possibly TRBD1 on 5 matching bases. The CDR3 loop spans 12 amino acids. Trimming cost V 6 bases and J 3 bases, with 11 bases left between them. Germline V gene sequence: CDR1 SQVTM, CDR2 ANQGSEA. Written as DNA, the CDR3 is TGCAGCGTGGGACGAGGGGACACTGAAGCTTTCTTT. Amino acid sequence: CSVGRGDTEAFF.

This clone showed up just a few times. The gene calls are TRBV11-2 and TRBJ1-1; D possibly corresponds to TRBD1 (5 bases). The V end was cut by 1 base, the J end by 0 bases, with 12 bases between. CDR3 length: 16 amino acids. CDR1 and CDR2 (germline): SGHAT, FQNNGV. The CDR3 loop reads CASSLVMGQVNTEAFF. The CDR3 DNA reads TGTGCCAGCAGCTTAGTAATGGGGCAGGTGAACACTGAAGCTTTCTTT.

The rearrangement links TRBV7-9 to TRBJ2-7; D possibly corresponds to TRBD2 (6 bases). The CDR3 is made up of 14 amino acids. In germline, CDR1 is SEHNR, CDR2 FQNEAQ (reference sequence). V was pared by 0 bases and J by 0 bases, with 6 bases between. The CDR3 DNA is TGTGCCAGCAGCTTAGCGGGGGGCTCCTACGAGCAGTACTTC. Residues: CASSLAGGSYEQYF.

The chain has TRBV6-1 and TRBJ1-5; 9 bases align to TRBD1. Germline V gene data show CDR1 as MNHNS and CDR2 as SASEGT. This CDR3 is built from 14 residues. V shed 4 bases, J shed 7 bases, and the junction held 5 bases outside the gene matches. The CDR3 spells CASSGDREGQPQHF. CDR3 nucleotide sequence: TGTGCCAGCAGTGGGGACAGGGAAGGACAGCCCCAGCATTTT.

The chain links TRBV5-4 to TRBJ2-7; 7 bases line up with TRBD2. The CDR3 is 16 residues long. The junction had 12 bases not matched to a gene; V was cut back by 4 bases and J by 2 bases. CDR1 is SGHNT and CDR2 is YYREEE in the germline V gene (reference sequence). CDR3 coding DNA: TGTGCCAGCAGCCAACGGGCCCTAGCGGTTACCTACGAGCAGTACTTC. Translation: CASSQRALAVTYEQYF.

This chain links TRBV4-2 with TRBJ1-2, with unresolved D. The CDR3 is 14 residues long. The V gene lost 2 bases and the J gene lost 2 bases, with 9 bases spanning the gap. Per germline, CDR1 LGHNA and CDR2 YNFKEQ. CDR3: CASSQLVENYGYTF. The CDR3 nucleotides read TGTGCCAGCAGCCAACTCGTAGAGAACTATGGCTACACCTTC.

V is TRBV29-1 and J is TRBJ2-1; D is unresolved. V was cut by 5 bases and J by 0 bases, with 11 bases left in between. The CDR3 is 14 amino acids. The germline CDR1 and CDR2 sequences are SQVTM and ANQGSEA. The CDR3 DNA is TGCAGCGTTCAAGCAGTGAGCTCCTACAATGAGCAGTTCTTC. Encoded protein: CSVQAVSSYNEQFF.

This clone was seen a few times. The J gene is TRBJ2-5, the V gene TRBV28; no reliable D call. CDR1 MDHEN and CDR2 SYDVKM come from the germline V gene. The CDR3 spans 12 residues. Trimming removed 4 bases from V and 3 bases from J, with 6 bases in between. CDR3: CASSYSEETQYF. CDR3 in DNA: TGTGCCAGCAGTTACAGCGAAGAGACCCAGTACTTC.

The V and J genes are TRBV6-6 and TRBJ2-1, with TRBD1 matching over 9 bases. J gave up 4 bases and V 8 bases, and 6 bases lay outside the gene matches. The V gene's germline CDR1 is MNHNY and CDR2 SVGAGI (reference sequence). This CDR3 comprises 14 residues. Here the CDR3 reads CASGGQGSYNEQFF. Written as DNA, the CDR3 is TGTGCCAGCGGGGGACAGGGATCGTACAATGAGCAGTTCTTC.

This chain uses TRBV4-2 with TRBJ1-1, with D tentatively TRBD1 (5 bases). The CDR3 consists of 14 residues. Trimming removed 6 bases from V and 3 bases from J, with 14 bases in between. Per germline, CDR1 LGHNA and CDR2 YNFKEQ. CDR3 sequence: CASRSGFLHTEAFF. The CDR3 DNA reads as TGTGCCAGCAGATCAGGGTTTTTGCACACTGAAGCTTTCTTT.

The rearrangement links TRBV30 to TRBJ1-2; 7 bases are a match to TRBD1. Germline values: CDR1 GTSNPN, CDR2 SVGIG (reference sequence). V was clipped by 0 bases and J by 7 bases; unmatched bases: 8. The CDR3 runs 14 residues. The DNA for the CDR3 is TGTGCCTGGAGTGTCACAATGACAGGGAGTGGCTACACCTTC. Amino acids: CAWSVTMTGSGYTF.

This clone was seen a single time. The chain uses TRBV30 and TRBJ2-7, with 10 bases fitting TRBD1. The germline gives CDR1 GTSNPN, CDR2 SVGIG (reference sequence). This CDR3 is 15 amino acids long. V gave up 3 bases and J gave up 2 bases; unmatched junction bases: 7. The CDR3 is CAWRLLGQGTYEQYF. As DNA, the CDR3 is TGTGCCTGGAGGTTGTTGGGACAGGGGACCTACGAGCAGTACTTC.